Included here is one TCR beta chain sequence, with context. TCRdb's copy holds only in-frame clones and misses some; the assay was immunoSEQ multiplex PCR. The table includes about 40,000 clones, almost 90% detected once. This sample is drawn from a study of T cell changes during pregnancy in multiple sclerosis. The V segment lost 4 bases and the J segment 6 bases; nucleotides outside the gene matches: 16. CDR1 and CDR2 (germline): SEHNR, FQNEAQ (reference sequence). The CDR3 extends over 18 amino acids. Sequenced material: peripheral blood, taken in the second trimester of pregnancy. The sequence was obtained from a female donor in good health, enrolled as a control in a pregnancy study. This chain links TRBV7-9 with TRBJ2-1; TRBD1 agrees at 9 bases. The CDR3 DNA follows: TGTGCCAGCAGCTCAAAGGCATTACAGGGGGCAGGGGTCAATGAGCAGTTCTTC. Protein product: CASSSKALQGAGVNEQFF.